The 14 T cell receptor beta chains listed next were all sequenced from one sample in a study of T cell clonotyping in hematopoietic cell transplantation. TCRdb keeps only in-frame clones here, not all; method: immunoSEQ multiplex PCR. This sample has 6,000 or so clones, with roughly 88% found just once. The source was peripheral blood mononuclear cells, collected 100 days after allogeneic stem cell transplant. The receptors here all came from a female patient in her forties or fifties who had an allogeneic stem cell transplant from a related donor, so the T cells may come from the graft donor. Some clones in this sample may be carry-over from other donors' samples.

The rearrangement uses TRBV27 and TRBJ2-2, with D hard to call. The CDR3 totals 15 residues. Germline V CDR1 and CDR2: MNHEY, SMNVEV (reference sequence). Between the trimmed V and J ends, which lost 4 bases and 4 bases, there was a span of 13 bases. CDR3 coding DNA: TGTGCCAGCAGTTACGGTTCTCTCGGCACCGGGGAGCTGTTTTTT. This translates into CASSYGSLGTGELFF.

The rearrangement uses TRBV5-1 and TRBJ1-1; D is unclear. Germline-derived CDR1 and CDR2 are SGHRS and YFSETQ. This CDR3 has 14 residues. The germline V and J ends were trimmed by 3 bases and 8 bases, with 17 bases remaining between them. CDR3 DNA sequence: TGCGCCAGCAGCTGGGCGGGAGCCATCGGCGAAGCTTTCTTT. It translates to CASSWAGAIGEAFF.

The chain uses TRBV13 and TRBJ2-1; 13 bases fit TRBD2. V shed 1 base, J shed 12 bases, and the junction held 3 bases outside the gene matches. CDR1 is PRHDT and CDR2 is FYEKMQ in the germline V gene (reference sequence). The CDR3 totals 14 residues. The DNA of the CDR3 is TGTGCCAGCAGCTTAGAGGGACTAGCGGGGTTGCAGTTCTTC. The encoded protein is CASSLEGLAGLQFF.

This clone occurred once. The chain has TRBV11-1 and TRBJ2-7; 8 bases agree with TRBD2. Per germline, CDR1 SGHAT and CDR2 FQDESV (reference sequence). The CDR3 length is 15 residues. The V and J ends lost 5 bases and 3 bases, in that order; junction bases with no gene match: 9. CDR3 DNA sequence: TGTGCCAGCAGCCCAGCGGCGGGGGGCCTCTACGAGCAGTACTTC. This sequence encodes CASSPAAGGLYEQYF.

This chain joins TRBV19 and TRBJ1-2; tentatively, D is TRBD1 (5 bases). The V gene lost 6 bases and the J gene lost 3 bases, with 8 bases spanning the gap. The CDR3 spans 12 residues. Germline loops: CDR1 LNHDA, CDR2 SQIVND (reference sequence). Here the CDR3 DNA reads TGTGCCAGTAGGGGGACCGACTATGGCTACACCTTC. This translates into CASRGTDYGYTF.

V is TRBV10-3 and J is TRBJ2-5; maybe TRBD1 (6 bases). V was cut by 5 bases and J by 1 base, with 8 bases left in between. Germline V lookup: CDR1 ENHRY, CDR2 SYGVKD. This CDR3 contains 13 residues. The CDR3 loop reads CAISRDTQETQYF. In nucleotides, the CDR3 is TGTGCCATCAGTCGGGACACCCAAGAGACCCAGTACTTC.

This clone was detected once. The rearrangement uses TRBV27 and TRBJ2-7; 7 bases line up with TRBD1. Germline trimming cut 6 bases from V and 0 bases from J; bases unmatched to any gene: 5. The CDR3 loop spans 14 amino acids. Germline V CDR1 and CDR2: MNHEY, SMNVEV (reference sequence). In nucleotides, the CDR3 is TGTGCCAGCAGAAAGGGACAGATCTCCTACGAGCAGTACTTC. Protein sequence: CASRKGQISYEQYF.

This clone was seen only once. The CDR3 is CASSEVLGLNTEAFF. The CDR3 DNA reads as TGTGCCAGCAGTGAAGTTTTAGGTTTGAACACTGAAGCTTTCTTT. This chain joins TRBV6-1 and TRBJ1-1, with D unresolved. Trimming stripped 1 base from V and 0 bases from J, with 9 bases between. From germline, CDR1 is MNHNS and CDR2 SASEGT. The CDR3 sequence is 15 residues long.

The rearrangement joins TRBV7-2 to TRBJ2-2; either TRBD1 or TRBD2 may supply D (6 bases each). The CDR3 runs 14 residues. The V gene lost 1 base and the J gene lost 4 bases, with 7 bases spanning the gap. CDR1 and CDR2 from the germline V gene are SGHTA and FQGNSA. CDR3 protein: CASSLEGGTGELFF. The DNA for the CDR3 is TGTGCCAGCAGCTTAGAGGGGGGCACCGGGGAGCTGTTTTTT.

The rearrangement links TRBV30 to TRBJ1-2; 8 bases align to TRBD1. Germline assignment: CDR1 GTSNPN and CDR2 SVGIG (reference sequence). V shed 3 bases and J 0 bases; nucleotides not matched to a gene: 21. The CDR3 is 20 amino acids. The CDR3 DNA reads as TGTGCCTGGAGCGATATAAGCCGGACAGGGCTTATTGTTCCTAACTATGGCTACACCTTC. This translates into CAWSDISRTGLIVPNYGYTF.

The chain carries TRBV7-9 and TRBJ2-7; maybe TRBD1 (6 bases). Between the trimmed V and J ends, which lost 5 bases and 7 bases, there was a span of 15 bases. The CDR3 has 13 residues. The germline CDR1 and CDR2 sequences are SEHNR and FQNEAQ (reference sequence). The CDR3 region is CASSPQGPGEQYF. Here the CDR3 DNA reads TGTGCCAGCAGCCCCCAGGGGCCCGGGGAGCAGTACTTC. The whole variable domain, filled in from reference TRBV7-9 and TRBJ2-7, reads DTGVSQNPRHKITKRGQNVTFRCDPISEHNRLYWYRQTLGQGPEFLTYFQNEAQLEKSRLLSDRFSAERPKGSFSTLEIQRTEQGDSAMYLCASSPQGPGEQYFGPGTRLTVT.

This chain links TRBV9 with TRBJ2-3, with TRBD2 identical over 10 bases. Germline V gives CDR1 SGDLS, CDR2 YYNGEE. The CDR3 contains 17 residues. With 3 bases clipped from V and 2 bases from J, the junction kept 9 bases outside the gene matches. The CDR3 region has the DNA TGTGCCAGCAGCGATACACGGACTAGCGGTACCACAGATACGCAGTATTTT. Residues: CASSDTRTSGTTDTQYF.

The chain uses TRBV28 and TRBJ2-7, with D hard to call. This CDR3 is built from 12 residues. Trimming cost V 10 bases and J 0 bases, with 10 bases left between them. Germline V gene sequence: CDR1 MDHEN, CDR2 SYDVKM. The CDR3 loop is CATGPDSYEQYF. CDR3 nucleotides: TGTGCCACTGGACCCGACTCCTACGAGCAGTACTTC.

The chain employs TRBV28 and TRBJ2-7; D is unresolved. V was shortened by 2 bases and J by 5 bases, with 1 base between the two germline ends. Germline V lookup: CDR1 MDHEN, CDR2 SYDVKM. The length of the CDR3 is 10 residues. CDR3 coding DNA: TGTGCCAGCAGTTTACACGAGCAGTACTTC. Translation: CASSLHEQYF.